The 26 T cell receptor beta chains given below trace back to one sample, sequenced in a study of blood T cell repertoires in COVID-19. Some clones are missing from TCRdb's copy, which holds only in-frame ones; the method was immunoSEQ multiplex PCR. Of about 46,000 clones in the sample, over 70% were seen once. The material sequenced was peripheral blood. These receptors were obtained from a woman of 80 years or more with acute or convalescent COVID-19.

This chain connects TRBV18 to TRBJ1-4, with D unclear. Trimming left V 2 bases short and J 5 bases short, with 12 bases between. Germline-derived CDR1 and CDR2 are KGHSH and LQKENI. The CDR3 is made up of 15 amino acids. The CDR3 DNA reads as TGTGCCAGCTCACCAACCCAGGCCAGAAATGAAAAACTGTTTTTT. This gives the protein CASSPTQARNEKLFF.

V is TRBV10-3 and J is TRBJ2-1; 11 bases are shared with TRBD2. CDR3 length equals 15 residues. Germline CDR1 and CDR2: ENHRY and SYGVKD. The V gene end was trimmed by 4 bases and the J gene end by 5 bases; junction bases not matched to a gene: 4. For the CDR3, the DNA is TGTGCCATCAGTGGGGAACTAGCGGGGGACAATGAGCAGTTCTTC. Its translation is CAISGELAGDNEQFF.

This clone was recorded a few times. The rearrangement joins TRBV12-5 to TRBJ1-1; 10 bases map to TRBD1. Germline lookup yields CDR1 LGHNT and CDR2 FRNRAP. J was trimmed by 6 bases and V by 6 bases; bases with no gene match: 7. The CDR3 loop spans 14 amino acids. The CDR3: CASGHDRGRSEAFF. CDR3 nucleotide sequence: TGTGCTAGTGGCCACGACAGGGGGCGATCTGAAGCTTTCTTT.

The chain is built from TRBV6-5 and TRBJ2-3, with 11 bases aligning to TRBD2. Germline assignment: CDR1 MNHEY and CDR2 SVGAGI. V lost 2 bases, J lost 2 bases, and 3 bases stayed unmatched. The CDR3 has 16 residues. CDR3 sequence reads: CASSYQLAGVTDTQYF. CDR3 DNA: TGTGCCAGCAGTTACCAACTAGCGGGGGTCACAGATACGCAGTATTTT.

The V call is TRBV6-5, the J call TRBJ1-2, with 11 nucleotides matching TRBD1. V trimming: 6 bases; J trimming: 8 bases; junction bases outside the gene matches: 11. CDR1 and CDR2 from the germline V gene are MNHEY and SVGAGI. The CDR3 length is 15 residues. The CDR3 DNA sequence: TGTGCCAGCAGGCAAGGACAGGGGGCGAGGGCGGGCTACACCTTC. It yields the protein CASRQGQGARAGYTF.

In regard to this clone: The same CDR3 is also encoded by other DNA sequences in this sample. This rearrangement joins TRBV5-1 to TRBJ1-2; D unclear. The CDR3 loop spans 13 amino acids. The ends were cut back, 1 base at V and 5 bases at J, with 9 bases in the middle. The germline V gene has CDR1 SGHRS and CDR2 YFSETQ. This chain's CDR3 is CASSLSGEYGYTF. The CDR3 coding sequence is TGCGCCAGCAGCTTGAGTGGAGAATATGGCTACACCTTC.

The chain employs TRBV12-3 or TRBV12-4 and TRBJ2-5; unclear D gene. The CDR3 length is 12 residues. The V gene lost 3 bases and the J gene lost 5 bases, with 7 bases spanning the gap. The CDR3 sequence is CASSLGPETQYF. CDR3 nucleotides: TGTGCCAGCAGTTTGGGCCCGGAGACCCAGTACTTC.

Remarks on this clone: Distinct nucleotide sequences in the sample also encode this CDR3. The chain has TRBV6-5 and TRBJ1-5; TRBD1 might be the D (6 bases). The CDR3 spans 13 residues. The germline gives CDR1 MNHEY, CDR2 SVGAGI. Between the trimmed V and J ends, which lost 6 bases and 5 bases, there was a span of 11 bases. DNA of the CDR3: TGTGCCAGCAGGAGGGGGGGAGATCAGCCCCAGCATTTT. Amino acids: CASRRGGDQPQHF.

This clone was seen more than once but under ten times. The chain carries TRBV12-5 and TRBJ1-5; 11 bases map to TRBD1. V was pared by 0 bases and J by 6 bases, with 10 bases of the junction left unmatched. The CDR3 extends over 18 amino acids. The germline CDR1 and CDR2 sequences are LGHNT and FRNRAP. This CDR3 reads CASGLVPSRDRGTQPQHF. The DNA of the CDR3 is TGTGCTAGTGGTTTGGTCCCTTCAAGGGACAGGGGGACTCAGCCCCAGCATTTT. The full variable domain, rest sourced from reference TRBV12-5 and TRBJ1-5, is DARVTQTPRHKVTEMGQEVTMRCQPILGHNTVFWYRQTMMQGLELLAYFRNRAPLDDSGMPKDRFSAEMPDATLATLKIQPSEPRDSAVYFCASGLVPSRDRGTQPQHFGDGTRLSIL.

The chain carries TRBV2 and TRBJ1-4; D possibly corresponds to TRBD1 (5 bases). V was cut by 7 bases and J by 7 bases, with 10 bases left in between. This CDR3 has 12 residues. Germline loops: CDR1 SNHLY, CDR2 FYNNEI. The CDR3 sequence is CASNQGIEKLFF. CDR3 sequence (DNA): TGTGCCAGCAACCAGGGAATTGAAAAACTGTTTTTT.

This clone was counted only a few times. The CDR3 here is CASRRGLNTDTQYF. CDR3 sequence (DNA): TGTGCCAGCAGAAGGGGTCTGAACACAGATACGCAGTATTTT. The chain combines TRBV5-8 with TRBJ2-3; tentatively, D is TRBD1 (5 bases). Germline V lookup: CDR1 SGHTS, CDR2 YDEGEE. This CDR3 is 14 amino acids long. With 5 bases removed from V and 2 bases from J, the gap between germline ends came to 12 bases.

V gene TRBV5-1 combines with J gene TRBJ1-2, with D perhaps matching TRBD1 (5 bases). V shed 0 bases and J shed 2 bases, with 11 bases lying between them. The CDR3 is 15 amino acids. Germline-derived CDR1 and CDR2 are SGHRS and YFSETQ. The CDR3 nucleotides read TGCGCCAGCAGCTTGGTGCTCCAGGGAAACTATGGCTACACCTTC. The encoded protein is CASSLVLQGNYGYTF. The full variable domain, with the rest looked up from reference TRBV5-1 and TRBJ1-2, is KAGVTQTPRYLIKTRGQQVTLSCSPISGHRSVSWYQQTPGQGLQFLFEYFSETQRNKGNFPGRFSGRQFSNSRSEMNVSTLELGDSALYLCASSLVLQGNYGYTFGSGTRLTVV.

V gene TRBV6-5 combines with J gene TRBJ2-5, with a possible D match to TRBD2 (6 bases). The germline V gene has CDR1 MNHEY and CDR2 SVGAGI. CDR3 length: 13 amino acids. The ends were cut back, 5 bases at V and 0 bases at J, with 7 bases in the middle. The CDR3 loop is CASSRGNQETQYF. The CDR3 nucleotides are TGTGCCAGCAGTCGGGGGAACCAAGAGACCCAGTACTTC.

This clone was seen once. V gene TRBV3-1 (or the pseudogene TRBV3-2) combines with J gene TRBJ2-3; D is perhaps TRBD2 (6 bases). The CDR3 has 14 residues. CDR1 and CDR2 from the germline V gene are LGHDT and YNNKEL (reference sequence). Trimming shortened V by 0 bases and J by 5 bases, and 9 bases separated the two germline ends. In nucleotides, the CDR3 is TGTGCCAGCAGCCAAGACTGGGGGGAAGATACGCAGTATTTT. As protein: CASSQDWGEDTQYF.

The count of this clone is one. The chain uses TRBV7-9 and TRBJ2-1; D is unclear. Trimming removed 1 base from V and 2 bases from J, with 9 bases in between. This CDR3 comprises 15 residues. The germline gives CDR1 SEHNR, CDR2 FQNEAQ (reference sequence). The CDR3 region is CASSLGQVTYNEQFF. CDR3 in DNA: TGTGCCAGCAGCTTAGGTCAGGTCACCTACAATGAGCAGTTCTTC.

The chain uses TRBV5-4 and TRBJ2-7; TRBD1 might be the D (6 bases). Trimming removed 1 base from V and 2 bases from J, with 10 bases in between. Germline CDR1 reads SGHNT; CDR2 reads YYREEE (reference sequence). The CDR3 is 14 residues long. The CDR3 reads CASSLLGQPYEQYF. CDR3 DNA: TGTGCCAGCAGCTTGCTTGGACAGCCCTACGAGCAGTACTTC. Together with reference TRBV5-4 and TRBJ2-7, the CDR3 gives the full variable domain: ETGVTQSPTHLIKTRGQQVTLRCSSQSGHNTVSWYQQALGQGPQFIFQYYREEENGRGNFPPRFSGLQFPNYSSELNVNALELDDSALYLCASSLLGQPYEQYFGPGTRLTVT.

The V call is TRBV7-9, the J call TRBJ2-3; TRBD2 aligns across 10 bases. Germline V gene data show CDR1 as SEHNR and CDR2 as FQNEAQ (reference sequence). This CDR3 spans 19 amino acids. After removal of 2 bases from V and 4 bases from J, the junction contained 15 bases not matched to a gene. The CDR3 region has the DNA TGTGCCAGCAGCTTACTAAGCGGGGGGGCCAATAGAGGGGCAGATACGCAGTATTTT. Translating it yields CASSLLSGGANRGADTQYF.

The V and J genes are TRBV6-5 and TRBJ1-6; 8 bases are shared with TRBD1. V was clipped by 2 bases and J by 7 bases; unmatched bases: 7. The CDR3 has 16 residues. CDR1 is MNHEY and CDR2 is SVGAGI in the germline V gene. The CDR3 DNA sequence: TGTGCCAGCAGTTACGTTGGACAGGGAGCAAATTCACCCCTCCACTTT. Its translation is CASSYVGQGANSPLHF.

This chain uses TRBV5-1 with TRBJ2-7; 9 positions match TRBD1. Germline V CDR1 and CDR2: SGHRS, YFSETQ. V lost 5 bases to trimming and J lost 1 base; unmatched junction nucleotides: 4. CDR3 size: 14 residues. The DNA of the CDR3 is TGCGCCAGCAGGACCGGGACAGGGTCCTACGAGCAGTACTTC. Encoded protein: CASRTGTGSYEQYF.

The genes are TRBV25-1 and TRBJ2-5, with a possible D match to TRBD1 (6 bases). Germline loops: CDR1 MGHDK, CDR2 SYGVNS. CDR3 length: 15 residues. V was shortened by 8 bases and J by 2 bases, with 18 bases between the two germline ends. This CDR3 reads CASALYGQRQETQYF. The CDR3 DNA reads TGTGCCAGCGCCCTTTACGGACAGAGGCAAGAGACCCAGTACTTC.

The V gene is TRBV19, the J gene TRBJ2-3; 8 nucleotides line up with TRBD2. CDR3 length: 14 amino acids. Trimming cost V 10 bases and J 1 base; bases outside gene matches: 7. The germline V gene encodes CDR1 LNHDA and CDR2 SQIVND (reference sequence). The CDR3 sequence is CATHRGGRTDTQYF. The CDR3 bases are TGTGCCACTCATCGGGGGGGCCGCACAGATACGCAGTATTTT. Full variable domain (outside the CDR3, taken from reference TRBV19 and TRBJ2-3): DGGITQSPKYLFRKEGQNVTLSCEQNLNHDAMYWYRQDPGQGLRLIYYSQIVNDFQKGDIAEGYSVSREKKESFPLTVTSAQKNPTAFYLCATHRGGRTDTQYFGPGTRLTVL.

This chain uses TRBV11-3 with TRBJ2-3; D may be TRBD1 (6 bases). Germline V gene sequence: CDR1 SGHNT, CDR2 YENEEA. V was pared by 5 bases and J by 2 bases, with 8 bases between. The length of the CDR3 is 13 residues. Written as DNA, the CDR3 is TGTGCCAGCAGCAGGGGGTACACAGATACGCAGTATTTT. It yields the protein CASSRGYTDTQYF.

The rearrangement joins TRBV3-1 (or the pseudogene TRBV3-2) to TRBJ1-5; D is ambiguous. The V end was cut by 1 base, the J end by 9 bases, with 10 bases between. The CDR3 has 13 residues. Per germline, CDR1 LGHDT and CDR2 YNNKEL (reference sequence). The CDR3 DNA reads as TGTGCCAGCAGCCAAGGCCGGAGCAGGCCCCAGCATTTT. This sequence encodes CASSQGRSRPQHF.

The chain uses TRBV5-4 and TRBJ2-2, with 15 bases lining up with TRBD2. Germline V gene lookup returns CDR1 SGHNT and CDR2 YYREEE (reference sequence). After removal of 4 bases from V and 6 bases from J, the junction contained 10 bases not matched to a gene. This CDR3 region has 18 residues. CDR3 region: CASSERTSGGVRAGELFF. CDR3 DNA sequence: TGTGCCAGCAGCGAACGGACTAGCGGGGGGGTTAGGGCCGGGGAGCTGTTTTTT.

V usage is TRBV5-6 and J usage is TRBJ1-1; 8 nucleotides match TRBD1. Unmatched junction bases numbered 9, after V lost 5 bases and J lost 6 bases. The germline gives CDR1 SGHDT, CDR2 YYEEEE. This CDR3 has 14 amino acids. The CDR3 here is CASSRDRRMAEAFF. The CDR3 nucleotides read TGTGCCAGCAGTCGGGACAGGAGGATGGCTGAAGCTTTCTTT.

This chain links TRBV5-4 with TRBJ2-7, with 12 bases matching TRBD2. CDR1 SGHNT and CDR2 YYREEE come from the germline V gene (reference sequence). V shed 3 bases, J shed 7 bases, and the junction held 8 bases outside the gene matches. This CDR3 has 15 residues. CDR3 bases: TGTGCCAGCAGCTCTCTAGCGGGGGGGCCGAGGGAGCAGTACTTC. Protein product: CASSSLAGGPREQYF.